The clone carrying this TCR beta chain showed up just once. Its antigen is not identified. This sample is drawn from a study of OX40 agonist ivuxolimab in advanced cancers. Study-level information: Three individuals attained partial responses, comprising one hepatocellular carcinoma case and two cutaneous melanoma cases. Study conclusions and caveats: It was also the case that some nonresponders had low normalized T-cell clonal expansion. Relative to CD4+ cells, CD8+ T cells on average had more expanded clones. Clonal expansion by week 6 occurred in CD4+ and CD8+ blood T cells (at 0.1 to 3.0 mg/kg).

Produced via immunoSEQ multiplex PCR; TCRdb's table is partial and in-frame only. The sample lists tens of thousands of clones, about 85% occurring once. This receptor was identified in an adult with an advanced solid tumor such as melanoma, head and neck, liver or kidney cancer. This specimen consisted of CD4+ or CD8+ T cells sorted from blood, obtained in a trial of the OX40 agonist ivuxolimab.

CDR3 bases: TGTGCCAGCAGTTACGCAGGGGGCGCCTACGAGCAGTACTTC. Encoded protein: CASSYAGGAYEQYF. The rearrangement joins TRBV6-5 to TRBJ2-7; 8 bases are shared with TRBD1. Germline assignment: CDR1 MNHEY and CDR2 SVGAGI. The CDR3 has 14 amino acids. Trimming removed 2 bases from V and 2 bases from J; junction bases left unmatched: 2.